This T cell receptor beta chain is drawn from a study of long-term antiretroviral therapy in people with HIV (dated by TCRdb to 2022 to 2024). As for the study more broadly: The earliest samples were collected roughly a decade before the 2015 WHO recommendation for immediate ART, at a time when ART was usually postponed until CD4 counts fell. From a few dozen adults with confirmed HIV infection, the cohort provided 150 to 200 cryopreserved PBMC samples, gathered serially across a mean of about six years (range 1-12). A retrospective serial study tested whether changes in peripheral blood TRB repertoire composition and diversity were associated with ART initiation and durable HIV suppression. Of the roughly 31 participants with HIV, some 12 were female. No cross-contamination during QIAcube processing was shown when test extractions of a monoclonal T-cell line were performed alongside approximately 32 polyclonal samples. Study-wide findings and limitations: The repertoire was dominated across all time points by expanded TRB clones identified before ART initiation, although this dominance was seen to fluctuate and to decrease in many PLHIV after ART. Because cell numbers in pre-ART samples were limited, unsorted PBMC were profiled instead of sorted CD4+ and CD8+ T cells. The samples span the years 2004 to 2017, and the ART regimens used may be less effective than current regimens. Since PBMC availability was limited, sequencing covered only the TCR beta chain, with no alpha chain pairing. No data were available on ART adherence, viral resistance or therapy changes, limiting inferences about post-ART repertoire changes. CDR3 length ranges in HIV repertoires were narrower than in controls, and network structure suggested an antigen-experienced repertoire with only a slight naive shift after ART. Starting ART was linked to a significant rise in TRB diversity, yet even with long-term ART the diversity remained significantly lower than in transplant donor controls.

With respect to this clone: Its antigen specificity is not known. Base qualities were left out, and no much larger clone turns up one base away.

Inclusion was restricted to participants for whom at least one PBMC sample before ART initiation and at least two post-ART samples were available. Every participant with HIV received treatment in the United States of America. Cryopreserved samples of 1-10 million PBMC were thawed and washed before DNA extraction. At the time of the earliest PBMC sample for each participant with HIV, ages ranged from about 20 to 55 years. Per participant, PBMC samples came from 1-4 timepoints prior to ART initiation and 2-8 timepoints following ART initiation, for a median of 7 samples. For every participant, serial HIV viral load, CD4+ T-cell count, ART history and demographic data were obtained. Using a Qiagen kit on a QIAcube, genomic DNA was extracted from unsorted PBMC, with samples processed in batches of 12. The immunoSEQ hsTCRB v3.0 assay was used at survey level resolution for TRB variable region sequencing. TRB sequencing targeted a depth of about 40,000-55,000 T-cell genomes per sample. Pooled TRB libraries were sequenced on an Illumina MiSeq with a v3 150-cycle kit. The paper's data handling went like this. Repertoire analysis was run in R within a reproducible Nextflow workflow that covered QC, data transformation and analysis. LymphoSeq2, an R package for exploring AIRR-Seq data, was used to implement the custom analyses. Several samples yielding fewer than 5000 total TRB sequences were excluded, leaving approximately 200 analyzed HIV repertoires. Among the 180 to 200 retained HIV repertoires, some 59 were collected before ART initiation and 120 to 140 after ART initiation. Each repertoire was downsampled to 5000 TRB nucleotide sequences, and summary statistics were averaged across 100 downsampling iterations. Only TRB sequences with CDR3 regions of at least seven amino acids were retained for analysis. Diversity was assessed using a clonality score derived from Shannon entropy and using the Gini coefficient. In the repertoire networks, any two of the top 5000 CDR3 amino acid sequences were linked whenever the two sequences differed by an edit distance of one. Antigen specificity groups and MHC restriction were predicted for TRB CDR3 amino acid sequences with GLIPH2. Known CMV, EBV, HIV or tissue antigen associations were flagged by matching CDR3 amino acid sequences against VDJdb and McPAS-TCR. Pre-ART, post-ART and control groups were compared with Wilcoxon signed-rank tests and Holm-Bonferroni correction. Imported from immuneACCESS, the table was reduced by TCRdb to in-frame sequences with V and J called. These copies leave out some clones; in studies compared against another copy, an unresolved V gene accounts for under half, and the cause of the remainder is not known. The V and J calls and the clone size are those of that table, but D and trimming were determined from the DNA. Across this sample there are tens of thousands of clones, with about 95% seen only once. The ten largest make up about 3.1% of the sample.

The germline V gene supplies CDR1 SGDLS and CDR2 YYNGEE. The CDR3 measures 13 amino acids from cysteine to phenylalanine. The only DNA kept is the CDR3, 39 bases in frame from the first base. V is reduced by 4 bases and J by 0 bases, leaving a spacing of 8 bases between them. The TCR sequence derives from a middle-aged man with HIV. The sample in question was unsorted PBMCs, obtained 5.3 years after starting antiretroviral therapy. The chain is made from TRBV9 and TRBJ2-7, with the D segment identity uncertain. The CDR3 protein: CASSPPVSYEQYF. DNA sequence: TGTGCCAGCAGCCCTCCGGTCTCCTACGAGCAGTACTTC.